The next 10 T cell receptor beta chains were all read from a single sample in a study of blood T cell repertoires in COVID-19. Clones were sequenced by immunoSEQ multiplex PCR, and TCRdb holds only the in-frame ones, with some missing. The data show 280,000 or so clones, around nine tenths seen once. The sequenced material came from PBMCs or T cells enriched from blood (not recorded which). These TCRs come from a woman aged 40-49 years who had recovered from COVID-19.

The sample holds a few counts of this clone. The chain joins TRBV7-2 to TRBJ1-5, with TRBD1 matching 8 bases. The germline gives CDR1 SGHTA, CDR2 FQGNSA. The CDR3 runs 15 residues. V was clipped by 1 base and J by 5 bases; unmatched bases: 4. The CDR3 region is CASSLGDRTYQPQHF. DNA of the CDR3: TGTGCCAGCAGCTTAGGGGACAGGACTTATCAGCCCCAGCATTTT.

The V and J genes are TRBV5-1 and TRBJ2-3, with TRBD1 as a possible D gene (5 bases). V was pared by 7 bases and J by 1 base, with 13 bases between. Germline-derived CDR1 and CDR2 are SGHRS and YFSETQ. This CDR3 spans 14 amino acids. The CDR3 coding sequence is TGCGCCAGCGAACAGGCGGTCGGCACAGATACGCAGTATTTT. Translated: CASEQAVGTDTQYF.

The chain links TRBV11-2 to TRBJ2-5, with D unclear. Germline values: CDR1 SGHAT, CDR2 FQNNGV. Trimming removed 3 bases from V and 4 bases from J, with 6 bases in between. The CDR3 runs 12 residues. This chain's CDR3 is CASSFGSETQYF. CDR3 in DNA: TGTGCCAGCAGCTTTGGCTCAGAGACCCAGTACTTC.

The rearrangement uses TRBV5-1 and TRBJ2-1, with 12 nucleotides matching TRBD2. Germline CDR1 reads SGHRS; CDR2 reads YFSETQ. Germline trimming cut 0 bases from V and 2 bases from J; bases unmatched to any gene: 3. This CDR3 spans 17 amino acids. Here the CDR3 reads CASSLGLAGATYNEQFF. Written as DNA, the CDR3 is TGCGCCAGCAGCTTGGGACTAGCGGGAGCCACCTACAATGAGCAGTTCTTC.

The V and J genes are TRBV7-2 and TRBJ2-1; 8 bases line up with TRBD1. CDR1 SGHTA and CDR2 FQGNSA come from the germline V gene. V was clipped by 5 bases and J by 8 bases; unmatched bases: 5. This CDR3 region has 13 residues. CDR3 amino acids: CASSGDRQYEQFF. CDR3 nucleotides: TGTGCCAGCAGCGGGGACAGGCAGTATGAGCAGTTCTTC.

The CDR3 DNA follows: TGTGCCAGCACCCACTCCCCAGGGGGTGAAAAACTGTTTTTT. Its protein product is CASTHSPGGEKLFF. This chain connects TRBV2 to TRBJ1-4, with 7 bases aligning to TRBD1. The trim removed 7 bases at V and 7 bases at J, leaving 9 bases unmatched. This CDR3 has 14 residues. The germline CDR1 and CDR2 sequences are SNHLY and FYNNEI.

The genes are TRBV7-3 and TRBJ2-3; D is ambiguous. The ends were cut back, 4 bases at V and 3 bases at J, with 8 bases in the middle. The germline V gene has CDR1 SGHTA and CDR2 FQGTGA. This CDR3 region has 13 residues. The CDR3 nucleotides are TGTGCCAGCAGCTGGTTCACTACAGATACGCAGTATTTT. The encoded protein is CASSWFTTDTQYF.

This chain links TRBV4-1 with TRBJ2-6; the D gene is possibly TRBD2 (6 bases). The V and J ends lost 1 base and 2 bases respectively, with 9 bases between them. The CDR3 length is 16 residues. Germline V gene sequence: CDR1 MGHRA, CDR2 YSYEKL. CDR3 protein: CASSQGGTAGANVLTF. The CDR3, as DNA: TGCGCCAGCAGCCAAGGAGGGACTGCTGGGGCCAACGTCCTGACTTTC.

This chain connects TRBV6-4 to TRBJ2-1; TRBD2 might be the D (5 bases). Germline assignment: CDR1 MRHNA and CDR2 SNTAGT. The CDR3 has 13 residues. V was clipped by 8 bases and J by 8 bases, with 16 bases between them. CDR3 in amino acids: CASGEGSRDEQFF. CDR3 DNA: TGTGCCAGCGGCGAAGGGAGTAGAGATGAGCAGTTCTTC.

A single count supports this clone. CDR3 sequence (DNA): TGTGCCAGCAGCCCAAGACAGGATGTGCGGGGCTACACCTTC. Its protein is CASSPRQDVRGYTF. This chain joins TRBV27 and TRBJ1-2; perhaps TRBD1 as D (6 bases). This CDR3 contains 14 residues. Germline V CDR1 and CDR2: MNHEY, SMNVEV (reference sequence). V shed 6 bases and J shed 8 bases, with 19 bases lying between them.